Listed here are 25 T cell receptor beta chains from one sample, sequenced in a study of blood T cell repertoires in COVID-19. Sequenced by immunoSEQ multiplex PCR; TCRdb stores in-frame clones only, minus some. The sample carries about 410,000 clones, approximately 90% recorded once. Material: peripheral blood. These receptors all stem from a woman in her 30s with active or convalescent COVID-19.

This chain links TRBV30 with TRBJ1-4, with TRBD1 as a possible D gene (5 bases). CDR3 size: 12 residues. Trimming shortened V by 3 bases and J by 5 bases, and 7 bases separated the two germline ends. Germline V CDR1 and CDR2: GTSNPN, SVGIG (reference sequence). The CDR3 sequence is CAWSGGNEKLFF. The CDR3, as DNA: TGTGCCTGGAGCGGGGGGAATGAAAAACTGTTTTTT.

The V and J genes are TRBV19 and TRBJ1-4; D remains unclear. Germline CDR1 LNHDA, CDR2 SQIVND (reference sequence). The V gene lost 0 bases and the J gene lost 8 bases, with 13 bases spanning the gap. There are 15 residues in the CDR3. The DNA of the CDR3 is TGTGCCAGTAGTATAGATGAGGAGGCGAGAGAAAAACTGTTTTTT. It codes for CASSIDEEAREKLFF.

The rearrangement joins TRBV7-9 to TRBJ2-2; TRBD1 matches 11 bases. CDR1 and CDR2 from the germline V gene are SEHNR and FQNEAQ (reference sequence). V was pared by 5 bases and J by 6 bases, with 5 bases of the junction left unmatched. This CDR3 is 15 amino acids long. The DNA for the CDR3 is TGTGCCAGCAGCGCGGACAGGGGGCAAGCCGGGGAGCTGTTTTTT. As protein: CASSADRGQAGELFF.

The chain has TRBV5-1 and TRBJ1-1, with TRBD1 identical over 7 bases. V trimming: 4 bases; J trimming: 0 bases; junction bases outside the gene matches: 9. CDR3 length: 16 amino acids. CDR1 and CDR2 (germline): SGHRS, YFSETQ. The CDR3 DNA reads TGCGCCAGCAGCCCAGACAGGGTTTCCCTGAACACTGAAGCTTTCTTT. As protein: CASSPDRVSLNTEAFF.

The chain has TRBV3-1 (or the pseudogene TRBV3-2) and TRBJ2-5; tentatively, D is TRBD2 (6 bases). V was cut by 8 bases and J by 5 bases, with 12 bases left in between. Germline V gene sequence: CDR1 LGHDT, CDR2 YNNKEL (reference sequence). This CDR3 contains 12 residues. The CDR3 spells CASHTGGETQYF. In DNA, the CDR3 is TGTGCCAGCCACACCGGAGGGGAGACCCAGTACTTC.

The chain combines TRBV6-5 with TRBJ2-7; TRBD2 matches 12 bases. The V gene end was trimmed by 6 bases and the J gene end by 4 bases; junction bases not matched to a gene: 4. CDR3 length: 14 residues. Germline values: CDR1 MNHEY, CDR2 SVGAGI. This chain's CDR3 is CASSGLAGLYEQYF. The CDR3 DNA follows: TGTGCCAGCAGCGGACTAGCGGGATTATACGAGCAGTACTTC.

V usage is TRBV15 and J usage is TRBJ1-1; D gene uncertain. V was clipped by 1 base and J by 4 bases, with 13 bases between them. The CDR3 has 15 residues. Germline loops: CDR1 LNHNV, CDR2 YYDKDF (reference sequence). The CDR3 reads CATSRVNVLSTEAFF. CDR3 nucleotides: TGTGCCACCAGCAGAGTTAACGTATTGAGCACTGAAGCTTTCTTT.

The CDR3 sequence is CASTNPGGRSIDQPQHF. CDR3 sequence (DNA): TGTGCCAGTACTAATCCAGGGGGAAGGTCAATTGATCAGCCCCAGCATTTT. The chain joins TRBV19 to TRBJ1-5, with TRBD1 matching over 7 bases. This CDR3 comprises 17 residues. The germline V gene has CDR1 LNHDA and CDR2 SQIVND (reference sequence). The V segment lost 7 bases and the J segment 5 bases; nucleotides outside the gene matches: 17.

V is TRBV19 and J is TRBJ1-5; possible D gene TRBD1, 6 bases. The germline V gene has CDR1 LNHDA and CDR2 SQIVND (reference sequence). The CDR3 loop spans 18 amino acids. Deletions cut 2 bases from V and 2 bases from J, with 19 bases between. The CDR3: CASSILPGHRQGNQPQHF. As DNA, the CDR3 is TGTGCCAGTAGTATATTACCGGGACACCGGCAGGGCAATCAGCCCCAGCATTTT.

This sequence joins TRBV3-1 (or the pseudogene TRBV3-2) and TRBJ2-3, with 14 nucleotides matching TRBD2. Germline CDR1 is LGHDT and CDR2 is YNNKEL (reference sequence). V was pared by 0 bases and J by 0 bases, with 8 bases of the junction left unmatched. The CDR3 is made up of 20 amino acids. CDR3 protein: CASSQELTSGRAPSTDTQYF. The CDR3 DNA reads TGTGCCAGCAGCCAAGAGCTGACTAGCGGGAGGGCCCCCAGCACAGATACGCAGTATTTT.

The genes are TRBV4-1 and TRBJ1-5, with 8 bases identical to TRBD1. The V and J ends lost 4 bases and 0 bases, in that order; junction bases with no gene match: 2. The germline V gene has CDR1 MGHRA and CDR2 YSYEKL. This CDR3 contains 15 residues. CDR3 sequence: CASSLGTGSNQPQHF. CDR3 sequence (DNA): TGCGCCAGCAGCCTGGGGACAGGTAGCAATCAGCCCCAGCATTTT.

The genes are TRBV11-2 and TRBJ2-7, with 12 bases that match TRBD2. The CDR3 runs 16 residues. J lost 2 bases, V lost 4 bases, and 6 bases had no gene match. The V gene's germline CDR1 is SGHAT and CDR2 FQNNGV. The CDR3 DNA reads TGTGCCAGCAGCTCTATCCTAGCGGGAGGGCCCTACGAGCAGTACTTC. Translated: CASSSILAGGPYEQYF.

V and J are TRBV28 and TRBJ2-1; 9 nucleotides line up with TRBD2. The V and J ends lost 5 bases and 0 bases, in that order; junction bases with no gene match: 5. CDR1 and CDR2 (germline): MDHEN, SYDVKM. The CDR3 is made up of 16 amino acids. CDR3 bases: TGTGCCAGCAGTGTAGCGGGAGTGAGCTCCTACAATGAGCAGTTCTTC. It yields the protein CASSVAGVSSYNEQFF.

V usage is TRBV9 and J usage is TRBJ2-1; 9 nucleotides align to TRBD2. CDR3 length: 15 amino acids. Germline V gene sequence: CDR1 SGDLS, CDR2 YYNGEE. V shed 8 bases and J 10 bases; nucleotides not matched to a gene: 16. CDR3 sequence (DNA): TGTGCCAGTCAAAAGAGAAGCGGGGGGTTAGAGGAGCAGTTCTTC. Translating gives CASQKRSGGLEEQFF.

This clone was observed once. The chain uses TRBV7-7 and TRBJ2-7; 9 bases are a match to TRBD2. The germline gives CDR1 SSHAT, CDR2 FNYEAQ (reference sequence). This CDR3 has 12 amino acids. V lost 6 bases and J lost 6; bases outside the gene matches: 3. DNA for the CDR3: TGTGCCAGCAGTCAAGCGGGGGGCGAGCAGTACTTC. It encodes CASSQAGGEQYF.

This clone was counted a single time. The V gene is TRBV6-1, the J gene TRBJ2-6, with TRBD1 matching over 7 bases. Trimming took 3 bases from V and 1 from J; bases not matched to a gene: 6. This CDR3 contains 17 residues. In germline, CDR1 is MNHNS, CDR2 SASEGT. CDR3 bases: TGTGCCAGCAGTGATAAAAAACAGGGGTCTGGGGCCAACGTCCTGACTTTC. It yields the protein CASSDKKQGSGANVLTF.

The rearrangement joins TRBV6-4 to TRBJ2-3; 10 bases are a match to TRBD1. The V gene end was trimmed by 5 bases and the J gene end by 1 base; junction bases not matched to a gene: 3. Germline CDR1 MRHNA, CDR2 SNTAGT. There are 15 residues in the CDR3. In DNA form, the CDR3 reads TGTGCCAGCAGTCCCGGGACAGGGGGCACAGATACGCAGTATTTT. Translation gives CASSPGTGGTDTQYF.

This chain connects TRBV7-7 to TRBJ2-5; no clear D. Germline V gene sequence: CDR1 SSHAT, CDR2 FNYEAQ (reference sequence). The CDR3 is 15 residues long. V was trimmed by 0 bases and J by 4 bases, leaving 12 bases between them. The CDR3 protein is CASSLAIWAGETQYF. The CDR3 nucleotides read TGTGCCAGCAGCTTAGCGATTTGGGCAGGAGAGACCCAGTACTTC.

Comments on this clone: This likely reflects a read error, since a far larger clone is one base away. CDR3 sequence: CASGQGYGYTF. The CDR3 nucleotides are TGTGCCAGCGGACAGGGTTATGGCTACACCTTC. The rearrangement joins TRBV2 to TRBJ1-2; 8 bases map to TRBD1. CDR1 SNHLY and CDR2 FYNNEI come from the germline V gene. Trimming cost V 8 bases and J 5 bases; bases outside gene matches: 1. The CDR3 spans 11 residues.

This rearrangement joins TRBV5-4 to TRBJ2-2; 7 bases agree with TRBD2. Germline CDR1 reads SGHNT; CDR2 reads YYREEE (reference sequence). The CDR3 totals 14 residues. Losses at the gene ends were 3 bases for V and 5 bases for J; bases not matched to a gene: 4. CDR3 loop: CASSYGTTTGELFF. As DNA, the CDR3 is TGTGCCAGCAGCTACGGGACTACAACCGGGGAGCTGTTTTTT.

V usage is TRBV2 and J usage is TRBJ1-1; D is possibly TRBD1 (6 bases). V was cut by 8 bases and J by 11 bases, with 18 bases left in between. The CDR3 length is 12 residues. Germline loops: CDR1 SNHLY, CDR2 FYNNEI. The CDR3 protein is CASPEGGGGAFF. Here the CDR3 DNA reads TGTGCCAGCCCTGAAGGCGGGGGGGGCGCTTTCTTT.

As to this clone: Germline and junction disagree at one end, which may indicate a read error. V gene TRBV5-5 combines with J gene TRBJ2-1; 10 bases fit TRBD2. Looked up from germline, CDR1 is SGHKS and CDR2 is YYEKEE (reference sequence). CDR3 length: 18 amino acids. The CDR3 loop reads CASTLVGSGGYSYNEQFF. DNA of the CDR3: TGTGCCAGCACCTTGGTCGGTAGCGGGGGGTACTCCTACAATGAGCAGTTCTTC.

The rearrangement links TRBV2 to TRBJ2-3, with D hard to call. This CDR3 is 14 amino acids long. Germline CDR1 is SNHLY and CDR2 is FYNNEI. Trimming stripped 5 bases from V and 4 bases from J, with 13 bases between. The CDR3 spells CASSLSRTPDTQYF. The DNA of the CDR3 is TGTGCCAGCAGTCTATCAAGAACGCCAGATACGCAGTATTTT.

This clone was found once. The chain combines TRBV6-4 with TRBJ2-3, with 10 nucleotides matching TRBD2. After removal of 2 bases from V and 1 base from J, the junction contained 3 bases not matched to a gene. This CDR3 comprises 16 residues. CDR1 is MRHNA and CDR2 is SNTAGT in the germline V gene. CDR3 nucleotides: TGTGCCAGCAGTGACGATACTAGCGGGGGCACAGATACGCAGTATTTT. Its translation: CASSDDTSGGTDTQYF.

This chain's CDR3 is CSVSGTSGDYEQYF. The DNA of the CDR3 is TGCAGCGTTTCAGGGACTAGCGGGGACTACGAGCAGTACTTC. The J gene is TRBJ2-7, the V gene TRBV29-1, with 13 bases matching TRBD2. Looked up from germline, CDR1 is SQVTM and CDR2 is ANQGSEA. V gave up 5 bases and J gave up 3 bases; unmatched junction bases: 4. The CDR3 has 14 residues.